What follows describes a single TCR beta chain. Its antigen is not known. This sample is part of a study of cytomegalovirus exposure and HLA in healthy donors. Study results and caveats: When a later analysis was performed, an Asian-associated ancestry cluster reportedly had fewer N-insertions than the roughly 690-donor mean. Several top significant clusters appeared, in a later analysis, to be linked to common viral pathogens. Presence/absence analyses rested on an assumption that sequencing depth was roughly uniform across donors.

V shed 4 bases and J shed 5 bases, with 15 bases lying between them. The CDR3 is 14 residues long. Germline values: CDR1 GTSNPN, CDR2 SVGIG (reference sequence). PCR involved 60 Vbeta and 13 Jbeta primers. Some clones are missing from TCRdb's copy, which holds only in-frame ones; the method was immunoSEQ multiplex PCR. The sample lists approximately 130,000 clones, about four fifths occurring once. The V and J genes are TRBV30 and TRBJ1-5, with D possibly being TRBD1 (6 bases). The receptor was isolated from a woman aged 40 to 50 in good health and CMV-seronegative. The sequenced sample consisted of PBMCs. For the CDR3, the DNA is TGTGCCTGGATTGGACAGAGAGATTATCAGCCCCAGCATTTT. The encoded protein is CAWIGQRDYQPQHF. The whole variable domain, filled in from reference TRBV30 and TRBJ1-5, reads SQTIHQWPATLVQPVGSPLSLECTVEGTSNPNLYWYRQAAGRGLQLLFYSVGIGQISSEVPQNLSASRPQDRQFILSSKKLLLSDSGFYLCAWIGQRDYQPQHFGDGTRLSIL.